This entry lists 2 T cell receptor beta chains sequenced from one sample in a study of blood T cell repertoires in COVID-19. Libraries were prepared by immunoSEQ multiplex PCR; TCRdb keeps only in-frame clonotypes and omits some of them. The sample holds about 260,000 clones; 70% to 90% are singletons and the top ten take roughly 1.2%. Sequencing used PBMCs or T cells enriched from blood (not recorded which). The receptors were sampled from a woman in her thirties or forties with acute COVID-19.

CDR3 nucleotides: TGCGCCAGCAGCCCGTCTAGCGGCTCCTACGAGCAGTACTTC. This translates into CASSPSSGSYEQYF. The rearrangement links TRBV5-1 to TRBJ2-7, with 7 bases lining up with TRBD2. Germline V lookup: CDR1 SGHRS, CDR2 YFSETQ. V was pared by 4 bases and J by 0 bases, with 4 bases of the junction left unmatched. The CDR3 contains 14 residues.

This clone was recorded a few times. This chain uses TRBV9 with TRBJ2-2; TRBD2 agrees at 9 bases. The CDR3 spans 20 residues. V lost 2 bases and J lost 3; bases outside the gene matches: 17. The germline V gene has CDR1 SGDLS and CDR2 YYNGEE. The CDR3: CASSVPAGGVSASDTGELFF. Here the CDR3 DNA reads TGTGCCAGCAGCGTCCCCGCGGGAGGGGTATCGGCGTCGGACACCGGGGAGCTGTTTTTT.